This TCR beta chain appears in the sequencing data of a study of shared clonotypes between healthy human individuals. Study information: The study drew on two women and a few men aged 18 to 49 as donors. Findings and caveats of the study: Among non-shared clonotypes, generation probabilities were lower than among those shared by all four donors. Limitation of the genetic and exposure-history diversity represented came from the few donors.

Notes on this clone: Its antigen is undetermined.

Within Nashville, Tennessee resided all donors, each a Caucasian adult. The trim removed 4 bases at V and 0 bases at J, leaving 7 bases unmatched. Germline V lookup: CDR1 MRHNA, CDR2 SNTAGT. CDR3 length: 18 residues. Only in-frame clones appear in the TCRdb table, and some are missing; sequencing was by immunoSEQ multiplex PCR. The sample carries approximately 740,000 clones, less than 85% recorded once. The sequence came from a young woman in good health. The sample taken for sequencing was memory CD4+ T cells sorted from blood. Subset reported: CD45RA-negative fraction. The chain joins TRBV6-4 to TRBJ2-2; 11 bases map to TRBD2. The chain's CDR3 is CASSVPGTSGPNTGELFF. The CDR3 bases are TGTGCCAGCAGTGTCCCCGGGACTAGCGGTCCGAACACCGGGGAGCTGTTTTTT.